This T cell receptor (beta chain) was observed in a study of control samples from healthy donors and cancer patients. Produced via immunoSEQ multiplex PCR; TCRdb's table is partial and in-frame only. The sample carries some 70,000 clones, 83% recorded once. This CDR3 region has 16 residues. Germline CDR1 is LNHNV and CDR2 is YYDKDF (reference sequence). Deletions cut 1 base from V and 0 bases from J, with 7 bases between. This TCR came from a man aged 55 to 70 in good health. The sample consisted of blood. The rearrangement links TRBV15 to TRBJ2-6; D uncertain. The CDR3 DNA follows: TGTGCCACCAGCAGAGTCGTGGCCTCTGGGGCCAACGTCCTGACTTTC. Its protein is CATSRVVASGANVLTF.